The entry that follows covers one TCR beta chain sequence. Original data processing: Amplification with reference gene primers provided the estimates of nucleated cell counts. Method: immunoSEQ multiplex PCR; TCRdb's copy keeps in-frame clones and lacks some. That table supplies the V and J calls and clone size; D and trimming were determined from the DNA. The sample has about 220,000 clones, 70% to 90% seen once; the top ten hold 9.5% to 13%. The data are from a study of blood T cell repertoires in COVID-19. As for the study in general: Material from acute and convalescent COVID-19 was sourced from the United States, Italy and Spain. T cells, B-cell-depleted T cells, or PBMCs provided the cDNA or gDNA that served as material.

The CDR3 consists of 18 residues. Losses at the gene ends were 7 bases for V and 0 bases for J; bases not matched to a gene: 8. Germline-derived CDR1 and CDR2 are SEHNR and FQNEAQ (reference sequence). Recruited during active infection, patients (from Seattle) were subsequently followed longitudinally. The sequencing input was peripheral blood. This chain connects TRBV7-9 to TRBJ2-2, with 13 bases aligning to TRBD2. This clonotype originated in a woman aged 50 to 60 with COVID-19, enrolled during active disease. CDR3 coding DNA: TGTGCCAGCACCCTTGGACTAGCGGGGGCCACGAACACCGGGGAGCTGTTTTTT. Translating gives CASTLGLAGATNTGELFF.